The clone carrying this TCR beta chain was recorded a few times. Germline lookup yields CDR1 SGDLS and CDR2 YYNGEE. The CDR3 loop spans 14 amino acids. V shed 4 bases and J shed 1 base, with 12 bases lying between them. The source of the sample is a study of cytomegalovirus exposure and HLA in healthy donors. Use of 60 Vbeta and 13 Jbeta primers characterized the PCR. Repertoires were generated with immunoSEQ multiplex PCR, while TCRdb's copy carries only in-frame clones and drops some. The table has 120,000 or so clones, about 80% seen once. The sequenced material came from PBMCs. The clonotype was recovered from a woman aged 50 to 60 in good health and CMV-seronegative. V usage is TRBV9 and J usage is TRBJ2-7, with D tentatively TRBD2 (5 bases). This chain's CDR3 is CASSPRAESYEQYF. The CDR3 DNA sequence: TGTGCCAGCAGCCCGCGGGCGGAATCCTACGAGCAGTACTTC.